This T cell receptor beta chain was retrieved from a study of T cell responses to AZD1222 COVID-19 vaccine. Study-wide points: The study reported that nearly half of spike-specific TCRs target unmutated variant regions. Repertoires were obtained solely post-peak T cell response.

There are 14 residues in the CDR3. Germline values: CDR1 MDHEN, CDR2 SYDVKM. Unmatched junction bases numbered 4, after V lost 6 bases and J lost 4 bases. Data came from immunoSEQ multiplex PCR; TCRdb stores just in-frame clones and leaves some out. The sample has more than 100,000 clones; about 94% are singletons. On this clone: Its target is unknown.

The TCR comes from an adult in good health. Sequenced material: peripheral blood, taken on day 0 of AZD1222 vaccination. The V and J genes are TRBV28 and TRBJ2-1, with 9 bases matching TRBD2. CDR3: CASRFSGSYNEQFF. In nucleotides, the CDR3 is TGTGCCAGCAGATTTAGCGGGAGTTACAATGAGCAGTTCTTC.